These 28 T cell receptor beta chains came from one sample sequenced in a study of PD-1 blockade in classical Hodgkin lymphoma. Profiled with immunoSEQ multiplex PCR; TCRdb holds only in-frame clones, not every one. The sample records roughly 34,000 clones, approximately 82% being singletons. All patients experienced relapse after autologous stem cell transplantation, and brentuximab vedotin exposure was variable. Source: peripheral blood mononuclear cells (PBMCs), taken before the second cycle of nivolumab. Receptor source: a human donor with classical Hodgkin lymphoma.

The J gene is TRBJ1-2, the V gene TRBV5-4; 8 bases match TRBD1. The CDR3 length is 12 residues. V gave up 2 bases and J gave up 8 bases; unmatched junction bases: 2. Germline V gene sequence: CDR1 SGHNT, CDR2 YYREEE (reference sequence). The CDR3 protein is CASSLDRGGYTF. In nucleotides, the CDR3 is TGTGCCAGCAGCTTAGACAGGGGAGGCTACACCTTC.

The chain carries TRBV30 and TRBJ1-5; D is ambiguous. V was pared by 1 base and J by 2 bases, with 3 bases between. CDR3 length: 12 residues. Germline V CDR1 and CDR2: GTSNPN, SVGIG (reference sequence). CDR3 loop: CAWSDGNQPQHF. The CDR3 DNA reads as TGTGCCTGGAGTGATGGCAATCAGCCCCAGCATTTT.

This clone appeared a single time. The chain couples TRBV4-1 to TRBJ1-4; 9 nucleotides align to TRBD1. Trimming took 0 bases from V and 8 from J; bases not matched to a gene: 7. CDR3 length: 16 amino acids. Germline-derived CDR1 and CDR2 are MGHRA and YSYEKL. CDR3 bases: TGCGCCAGCAGCCAAGACTCCGGGACAGGGAACGAAAAACTGTTTTTT. Translation: CASSQDSGTGNEKLFF.

V and J are TRBV4-3 and TRBJ2-2; 10 nucleotides match TRBD2. J lost 2 bases, V lost 3 bases, and 12 bases had no gene match. This CDR3 is built from 19 residues. Germline CDR1 and CDR2: LGHNA and YSLEER. The CDR3 spells CASSHTSGLAGGNTGELFF. The DNA of the CDR3 is TGCGCCAGCAGCCACACAAGCGGTTTAGCGGGGGGCAACACCGGGGAGCTGTTTTTT.

The V and J genes are TRBV13 and TRBJ1-1, with D perhaps matching TRBD1 (6 bases). V was pared by 4 bases and J by 0 bases, with 6 bases between. From germline, CDR1 is PRHDT and CDR2 FYEKMQ (reference sequence). The CDR3 covers 13 residues. The CDR3 DNA sequence: TGTGCCAGCAGCTCAGGGGTGAACACTGAAGCTTTCTTT. Amino acids: CASSSGVNTEAFF.

The V gene is TRBV5-1, the J gene TRBJ2-1, with TRBD2 matching 9 bases. The junction had 5 bases not matched to a gene; V was cut back by 0 bases and J by 1 base. The CDR3 extends over 17 amino acids. The V gene's germline CDR1 is SGHRS and CDR2 YFSETQ. CDR3 in amino acids: CASSLAVAGVSYNEQFF. The CDR3 DNA follows: TGCGCCAGCAGCTTGGCGGTAGCGGGGGTTTCCTACAATGAGCAGTTCTTC.

CDR3 sequence (DNA): TGTGCCAGCAGAGTGGCTGGGGAGGCCGGGGAGCTGTTTTTT. This translates into CASRVAGEAGELFF. The V gene is TRBV6-4, the J gene TRBJ2-2; maybe TRBD2 (6 bases). The germline V gene has CDR1 MRHNA and CDR2 SNTAGT. V lost 6 bases to trimming and J lost 6 bases, with 14 bases between them. This CDR3 has 14 amino acids.

This rearrangement joins TRBV29-1 to TRBJ2-3, with D possibly called TRBD1 or TRBD2 (5 bases each). V lost 2 bases and J lost 4, with 7 bases in between. The CDR3 has 12 amino acids. Germline V gene lookup returns CDR1 SQVTM and CDR2 ANQGSEA. The DNA for the CDR3 is TGCAGCGTTGAATGGGGACCAGATACGCAGTATTTT. This translates into CSVEWGPDTQYF.

V and J are TRBV5-5 and TRBJ1-4; 7 bases match TRBD1. With 1 base clipped from V and 1 base from J, the junction kept 1 base outside the gene matches. Germline CDR1 reads SGHKS; CDR2 reads YYEKEE (reference sequence). The CDR3 is made up of 15 amino acids. CDR3 region: CASSLRTGTNEKLFF. CDR3 nucleotides: TGTGCCAGCAGCTTGAGGACAGGAACTAATGAAAAACTGTTTTTT.

The V gene is TRBV4-3, the J gene TRBJ2-1; the D is unclear. V was clipped by 0 bases and J by 4 bases, with 10 bases between them. The CDR3 has 15 residues. Germline V lookup: CDR1 LGHNA, CDR2 YSLEER. The CDR3 coding sequence is TGCGCCAGCAGCCAAGATGGGAATAGGTACAATGAGCAGTTCTTC. Its protein product is CASSQDGNRYNEQFF.

The chain recombines TRBV2 with TRBJ2-2; D remains unclear. This CDR3 has 14 residues. CDR1 and CDR2 (germline): SNHLY, FYNNEI. V lost 5 bases and J 2 bases, leaving 9 bases between the germline ends. For the CDR3, the DNA is TGTGCCAGCAGTCCAGCGATCAACACCGGGGAGCTGTTTTTT. Protein: CASSPAINTGELFF. Variable domain in full (rest from reference TRBV2 and TRBJ2-2): EPEVTQTPSHQVTQMGQEVILRCVPISNHLYFYWYRQILGQKVEFLVSFYNNEISEKSEIFDDQFSVERPDGSNFTLKIRSTKLEDSAMYFCASSPAINTGELFFGEGSRLTVL.

This clone has more than one count but fewer than ten. The gene calls are TRBV5-1 and TRBJ2-1; D is uncertain. The CDR3 has 14 amino acids. Per the germline V gene, CDR1 is SGHRS and CDR2 is YFSETQ. V dropped 0 bases and J dropped 5 bases, with 9 bases sitting between them. CDR3 protein: CASSLGWRNNEQFF. CDR3 in DNA: TGCGCCAGCAGCTTGGGGTGGCGGAACAATGAGCAGTTCTTC.

The J gene is TRBJ1-1, the V gene TRBV14, with D uncertain. Trimming took 0 bases from V and 1 from J, leaving 6 bases between them. Germline V gene sequence: CDR1 SGHDN, CDR2 FVKESK. CDR3 size: 14 residues. The CDR3 loop reads CASSQDHRNTEAFF. The CDR3 nucleotides are TGTGCCAGCAGCCAAGATCACAGGAACACTGAAGCTTTCTTT.

The V and J genes are TRBV15 and TRBJ1-3; D ambiguous. V lost 3 bases, J lost 0 bases, and 9 bases lay in between. CDR1 and CDR2 (germline): LNHNV, YYDKDF (reference sequence). The CDR3 sequence is 15 residues long. CDR3 nucleotides: TGTGCCACCAGCAGGACCAGCAGCTCTGGAAACACCATATATTTT. It specifies CATSRTSSSGNTIYF.

This clone is a singleton in its sample. The chain couples TRBV18 to TRBJ2-5; TRBD1 aligns across 7 bases. V shed 2 bases, J shed 1 base, and the junction held 7 bases outside the gene matches. CDR1 is KGHSH, CDR2 LQKENI, per germline. The CDR3 loop spans 16 amino acids. DNA for the CDR3: TGTGCCAGCTCACCAGGATACGGGACAGCCCAAGAGACCCAGTACTTC. This translates into CASSPGYGTAQETQYF.

The chain uses TRBV2 and TRBJ2-5; a possible D gene is TRBD2 (6 bases). The germline CDR1 and CDR2 sequences are SNHLY and FYNNEI. The CDR3 has 17 amino acids. Trimming removed 4 bases from V and 1 base from J, with 19 bases in between. The CDR3 sequence: CASSASLFAGIQETQYF. CDR3 nucleotide sequence: TGTGCCAGCAGTGCGTCCCTGTTTGCGGGAATCCAAGAGACCCAGTACTTC.

The V call is TRBV18, the J call TRBJ1-1, with 9 nucleotides matching TRBD1. Germline V CDR1 and CDR2: KGHSH, LQKENI. The CDR3 is 12 amino acids. The V gene end was trimmed by 6 bases and the J gene end by 11 bases; junction bases not matched to a gene: 7. CDR3 sequence (DNA): TGTGCCAGCTCCCCCGGACAGGGGTACGCTTTCTTT. Its protein is CASSPGQGYAFF.

The J gene is TRBJ2-7, the V gene TRBV5-1, with D perhaps being TRBD1 or TRBD2 (5 bases each). V was pared by 0 bases and J by 0 bases, with 10 bases between. The CDR3 is 15 residues long. Germline loops: CDR1 SGHRS, CDR2 YFSETQ. CDR3 bases: TGCGCCAGCAGCTTGGACGGGGCCCCCTCCTACGAGCAGTACTTC. Its protein is CASSLDGAPSYEQYF.

The chain employs TRBV5-1 and TRBJ1-1; 8 nucleotides agree with TRBD1. Losses at the gene ends were 4 bases for V and 1 base for J; bases not matched to a gene: 9. The CDR3 spans 16 residues. Looked up from germline, CDR1 is SGHRS and CDR2 is YFSETQ. The CDR3 DNA is TGCGCCAGCAGCACGGACAGGGCCCTCCCGAACACTGAAGCTTTCTTT. It is translated as CASSTDRALPNTEAFF.

In its sample, this clone is large. The same CDR3 arises from other DNA sequences in this sample as well. This rearrangement joins TRBV4-1 to TRBJ2-7; D is perhaps TRBD1 (6 bases). V was cut by 0 bases and J by 1 base, with 10 bases left in between. This CDR3 is built from 15 residues. Per germline, CDR1 MGHRA and CDR2 YSYEKL. CDR3 bases: TGCGCCAGCAGCCAAGAAGGACAGCTTTCCTACGAGCAGTACTTC. This sequence encodes CASSQEGQLSYEQYF.

The rearrangement uses TRBV7-9 and TRBJ1-1, with a weak D call TRBD1 (6 bases). The CDR3 sequence is 14 residues long. The germline V and J ends were trimmed by 3 bases and 6 bases, with 14 bases remaining between them. CDR1 is SEHNR and CDR2 is FQNEAQ in the germline V gene (reference sequence). In nucleotides, the CDR3 is TGTGCCAGCAGCTTCTACACAGGGACGGCTGAAGCTTTCTTT. Translating gives CASSFYTGTAEAFF.

The genes are TRBV5-1 and TRBJ2-7, with 7 nucleotides matching TRBD1. With V trimmed by 3 bases and J by 2 bases, 5 bases remained unmatched. This CDR3 spans 14 amino acids. Germline V CDR1 and CDR2: SGHRS, YFSETQ. DNA for the CDR3: TGCGCCAGCAGCTACCGACAGGGACCCTACGAGCAGTACTTC. Translating it yields CASSYRQGPYEQYF. The full variable domain, rest sourced from reference TRBV5-1 and TRBJ2-7, is KAGVTQTPRYLIKTRGQQVTLSCSPISGHRSVSWYQQTPGQGLQFLFEYFSETQRNKGNFPGRFSGRQFSNSRSEMNVSTLELGDSALYLCASSYRQGPYEQYFGPGTRLTVT.

This chain links TRBV27 with TRBJ2-1, with 8 bases matching TRBD1. The trim removed 5 bases at V and 10 bases at J, leaving 10 bases unmatched. This CDR3 has 14 residues. Germline CDR1 reads MNHEY; CDR2 reads SMNVEV (reference sequence). The CDR3 sequence is CASSPTTRTGEQFF. The CDR3 coding sequence is TGTGCCAGCAGTCCAACTACTCGGACAGGGGAGCAGTTCTTC.

The chain couples TRBV5-4 to TRBJ2-5, with 7 bases that match TRBD1. The CDR3 sequence is 15 residues long. Germline V gene sequence: CDR1 SGHNT, CDR2 YYREEE (reference sequence). The V and J ends lost 5 bases and 2 bases, in that order; junction bases with no gene match: 9. The CDR3 DNA sequence: TGTGCCAGCAGGTCATCCCGGACAGGACAAGAGACCCAGTACTTC. Its translation is CASRSSRTGQETQYF.

This chain links TRBV27 with TRBJ2-7; 8 bases agree with TRBD1. Looked up from germline, CDR1 is MNHEY and CDR2 is SMNVEV (reference sequence). J lost 5 bases, V lost 7 bases, and 13 bases had no gene match. The CDR3 loop spans 15 amino acids. The CDR3 spells CASISYDRGIHEQYF. As DNA, the CDR3 is TGTGCCAGCATCTCCTATGACAGGGGTATCCACGAGCAGTACTTC.

This clone qualifies as medium-sized (0.01 to 0.1%). The chain uses TRBV5-6 and TRBJ2-4; 9 bases align to TRBD1. The CDR3 sequence is 13 residues long. Germline values: CDR1 SGHDT, CDR2 YYEEEE. V lost 9 bases to trimming and J lost 7 bases; unmatched junction nucleotides: 8. CDR3 loop: CATGTGTGNIQYF. The CDR3 DNA follows: TGTGCCACAGGAACCGGGACAGGGAACATTCAGTACTTC.

The rearrangement uses TRBV19 and TRBJ2-3; D possibly corresponds to TRBD1 (5 bases). The CDR3 totals 15 residues. Deletions cut 1 base from V and 0 bases from J, with 8 bases between. Germline V CDR1 and CDR2: LNHDA, SQIVND (reference sequence). CDR3 sequence reads: CASSIGPGSTDTQYF. The CDR3 nucleotides read TGTGCCAGTAGTATAGGCCCAGGGAGCACAGATACGCAGTATTTT.

Judged by abundance, this clone is medium-sized (0.01 to 0.1%). V is TRBV7-9 and J is TRBJ2-7; TRBD2 matches 7 bases. V gave up 5 bases and J gave up 6 bases; unmatched junction bases: 7. Germline loops: CDR1 SEHNR, CDR2 FQNEAQ (reference sequence). The CDR3 contains 13 residues. Here the CDR3 reads CASSSGAAFEQYF. For the CDR3, the DNA is TGTGCCAGCAGCAGCGGGGCAGCCTTCGAGCAGTACTTC.